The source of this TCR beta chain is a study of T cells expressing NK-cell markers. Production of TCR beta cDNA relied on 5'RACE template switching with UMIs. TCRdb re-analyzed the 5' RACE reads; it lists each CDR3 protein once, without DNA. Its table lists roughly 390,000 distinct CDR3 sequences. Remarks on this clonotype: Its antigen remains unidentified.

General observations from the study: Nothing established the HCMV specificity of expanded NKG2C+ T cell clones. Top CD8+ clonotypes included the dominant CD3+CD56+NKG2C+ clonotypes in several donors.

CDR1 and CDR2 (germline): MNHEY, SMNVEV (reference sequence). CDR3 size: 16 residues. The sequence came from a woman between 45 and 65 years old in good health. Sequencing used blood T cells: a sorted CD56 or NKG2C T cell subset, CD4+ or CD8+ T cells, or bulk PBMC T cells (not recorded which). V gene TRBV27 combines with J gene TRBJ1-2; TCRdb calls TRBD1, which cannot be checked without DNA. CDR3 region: CASSPSPAGGAYGYTF.